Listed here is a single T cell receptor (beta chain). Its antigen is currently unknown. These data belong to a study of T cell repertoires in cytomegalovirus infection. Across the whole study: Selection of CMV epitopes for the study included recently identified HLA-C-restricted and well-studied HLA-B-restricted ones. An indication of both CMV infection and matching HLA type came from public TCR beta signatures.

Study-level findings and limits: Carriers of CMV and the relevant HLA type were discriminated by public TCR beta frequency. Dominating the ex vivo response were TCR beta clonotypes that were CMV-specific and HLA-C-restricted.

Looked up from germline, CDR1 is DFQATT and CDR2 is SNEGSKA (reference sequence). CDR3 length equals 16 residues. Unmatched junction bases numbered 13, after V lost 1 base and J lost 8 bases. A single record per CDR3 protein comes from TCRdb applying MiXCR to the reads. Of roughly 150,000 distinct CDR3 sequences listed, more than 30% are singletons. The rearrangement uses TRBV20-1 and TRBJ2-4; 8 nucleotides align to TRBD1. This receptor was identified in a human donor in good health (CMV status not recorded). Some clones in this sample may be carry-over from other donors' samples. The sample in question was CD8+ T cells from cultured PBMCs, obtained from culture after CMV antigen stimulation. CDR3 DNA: TGCAGTGCTAGAGTACCGGGTATGGACAGGGAGGACATTCAGTACTTC. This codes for CSARVPGMDREDIQYF.